The clone carrying this TCR beta chain was recorded once. These data come from a study of blood T cell repertoires in COVID-19. Background on the study: Some COVID-19 samples were acute and others convalescent; all came from the United States, Italy and Spain.

The CDR3 has 16 amino acids. The germline gives CDR1 MGHRA, CDR2 YSYEKL. Trimming took 1 base from V and 8 from J; bases not matched to a gene: 10. Generated by immunoSEQ multiplex PCR, the TCRdb table keeps only in-frame clones and is missing some. The sample lists approximately 250,000 clones, about 89% occurring once. The gene calls are TRBV4-1 and TRBJ2-1, with 8 bases aligning to TRBD2. This TCR was recovered from a man in his forties with active or convalescent COVID-19. Sequencing was carried out using peripheral blood. CDR3 loop: CASSQGSGRASDEQFF. CDR3 coding DNA: TGCGCCAGCAGCCAAGGTTCCGGGAGGGCCTCGGATGAGCAGTTCTTC.